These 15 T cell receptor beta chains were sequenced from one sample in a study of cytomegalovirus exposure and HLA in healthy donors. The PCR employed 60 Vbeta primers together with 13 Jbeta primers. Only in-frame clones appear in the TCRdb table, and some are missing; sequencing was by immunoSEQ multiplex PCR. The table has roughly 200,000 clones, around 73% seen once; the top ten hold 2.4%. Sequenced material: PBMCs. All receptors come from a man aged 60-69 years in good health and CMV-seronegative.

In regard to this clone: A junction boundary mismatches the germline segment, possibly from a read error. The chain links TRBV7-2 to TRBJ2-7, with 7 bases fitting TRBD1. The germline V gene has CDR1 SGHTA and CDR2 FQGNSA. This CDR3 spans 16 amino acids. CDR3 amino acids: CASRLDTGTEVYEQYF. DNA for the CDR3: TGTGCCAGCAGGTTAGATACCGGGACAGAAGTCTACGAGCAGTACTTC.

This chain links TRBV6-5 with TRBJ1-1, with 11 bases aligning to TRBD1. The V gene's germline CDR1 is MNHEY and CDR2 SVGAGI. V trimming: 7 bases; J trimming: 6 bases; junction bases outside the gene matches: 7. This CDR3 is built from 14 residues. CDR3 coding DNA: TGTGCCAGCAAATGGGACAGGGGGAGGGCTGAAGCTTTCTTT. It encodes CASKWDRGRAEAFF.

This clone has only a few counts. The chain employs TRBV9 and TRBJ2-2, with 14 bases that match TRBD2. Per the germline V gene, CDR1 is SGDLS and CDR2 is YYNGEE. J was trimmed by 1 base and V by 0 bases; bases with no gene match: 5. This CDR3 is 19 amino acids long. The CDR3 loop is CASSVAGLAGGLNTGELFF. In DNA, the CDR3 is TGTGCCAGCAGCGTAGCTGGACTAGCGGGAGGCCTGAACACCGGGGAGCTGTTTTTT.

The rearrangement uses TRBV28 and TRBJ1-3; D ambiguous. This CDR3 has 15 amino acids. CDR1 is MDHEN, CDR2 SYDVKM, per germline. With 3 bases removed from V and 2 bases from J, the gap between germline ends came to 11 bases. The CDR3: CASSLHQLTGNTIYF. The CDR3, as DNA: TGTGCCAGCAGTTTGCACCAGTTAACTGGAAACACCATATATTTT.

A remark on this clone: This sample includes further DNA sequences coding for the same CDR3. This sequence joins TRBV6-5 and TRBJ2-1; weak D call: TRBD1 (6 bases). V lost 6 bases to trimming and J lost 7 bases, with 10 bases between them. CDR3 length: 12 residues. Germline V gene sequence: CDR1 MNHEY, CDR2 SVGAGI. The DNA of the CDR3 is TGTGCCAGCAGCAGGGGCGGGAATGAGCAGTTCTTC. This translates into CASSRGGNEQFF.

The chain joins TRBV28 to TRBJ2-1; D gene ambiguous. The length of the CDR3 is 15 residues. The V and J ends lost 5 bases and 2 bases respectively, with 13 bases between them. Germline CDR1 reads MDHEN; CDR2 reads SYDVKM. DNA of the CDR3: TGTGCCAGCAGTCCTCAGTATCTGACCTACAATGAGCAGTTCTTC. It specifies CASSPQYLTYNEQFF.

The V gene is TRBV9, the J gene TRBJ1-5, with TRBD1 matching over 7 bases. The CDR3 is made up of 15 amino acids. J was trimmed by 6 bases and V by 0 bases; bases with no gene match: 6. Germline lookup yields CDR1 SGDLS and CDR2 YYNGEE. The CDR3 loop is CASSVGPGGSQPQHF. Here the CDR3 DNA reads TGTGCCAGCAGCGTAGGGCCAGGGGGAAGTCAGCCCCAGCATTTT. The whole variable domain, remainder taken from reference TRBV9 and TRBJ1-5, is DSGVTQTPKHLITATGQRVTLRCSPRSGDLSVYWYQQSLDQGLQFLIQYYNGEERAKGNILERFSAQQFPDLHSELNLSSLELGDSALYFCASSVGPGGSQPQHFGDGTRLSIL.

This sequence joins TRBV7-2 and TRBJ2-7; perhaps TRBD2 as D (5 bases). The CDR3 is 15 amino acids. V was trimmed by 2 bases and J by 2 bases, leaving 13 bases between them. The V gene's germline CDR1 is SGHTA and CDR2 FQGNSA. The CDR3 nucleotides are TGTGCCAGCAGCTTAACCGAGGGTAACCCCTACGAGCAGTACTTC. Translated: CASSLTEGNPYEQYF.

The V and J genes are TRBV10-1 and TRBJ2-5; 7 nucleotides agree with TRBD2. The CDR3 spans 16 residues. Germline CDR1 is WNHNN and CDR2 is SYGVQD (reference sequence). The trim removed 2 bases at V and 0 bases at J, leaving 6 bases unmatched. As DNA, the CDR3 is TGCGCCAGCAGTGAGAATATGGGACTATACCAAGAGACCCAGTACTTC. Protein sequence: CASSENMGLYQETQYF.

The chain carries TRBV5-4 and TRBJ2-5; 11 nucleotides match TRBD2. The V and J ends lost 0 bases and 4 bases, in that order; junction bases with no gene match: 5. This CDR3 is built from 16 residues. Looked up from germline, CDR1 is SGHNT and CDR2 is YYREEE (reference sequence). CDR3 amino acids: CASSLGLAGGGETQYF. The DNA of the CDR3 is TGTGCCAGCAGCTTGGGGCTAGCGGGAGGCGGAGAGACCCAGTACTTC.

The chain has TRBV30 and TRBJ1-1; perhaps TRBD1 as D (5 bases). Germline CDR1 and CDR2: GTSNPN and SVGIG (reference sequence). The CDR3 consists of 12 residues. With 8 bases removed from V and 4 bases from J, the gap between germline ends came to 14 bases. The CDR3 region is CARAGGVTEAFF. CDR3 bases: TGTGCCCGAGCCGGAGGGGTCACTGAAGCTTTCTTT. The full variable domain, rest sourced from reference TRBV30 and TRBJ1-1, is SQTIHQWPATLVQPVGSPLSLECTVEGTSNPNLYWYRQAAGRGLQLLFYSVGIGQISSEVPQNLSASRPQDRQFILSSKKLLLSDSGFYLCARAGGVTEAFFGQGTRLTVV.

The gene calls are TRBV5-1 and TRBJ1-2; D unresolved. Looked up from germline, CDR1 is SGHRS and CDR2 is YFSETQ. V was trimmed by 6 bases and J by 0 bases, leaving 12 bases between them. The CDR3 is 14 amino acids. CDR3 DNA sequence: TGCGCCAGCACAGACCCCCTAGCTAACTATGGCTACACCTTC. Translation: CASTDPLANYGYTF.

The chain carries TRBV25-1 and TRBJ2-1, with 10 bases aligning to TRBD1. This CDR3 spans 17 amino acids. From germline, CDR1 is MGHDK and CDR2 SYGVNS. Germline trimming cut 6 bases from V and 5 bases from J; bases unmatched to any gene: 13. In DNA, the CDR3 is TGTGCCAGCAGCCTTAGACCCGGGACAGGGGCCCACAATGAGCAGTTCTTC. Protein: CASSLRPGTGAHNEQFF.

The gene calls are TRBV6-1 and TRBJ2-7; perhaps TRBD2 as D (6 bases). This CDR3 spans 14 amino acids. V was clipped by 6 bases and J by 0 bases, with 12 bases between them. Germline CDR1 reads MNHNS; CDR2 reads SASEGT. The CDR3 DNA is TGTGCCAGCAGGGGGGAGGTGAGCTCCTACGAGCAGTACTTC. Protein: CASRGEVSSYEQYF.

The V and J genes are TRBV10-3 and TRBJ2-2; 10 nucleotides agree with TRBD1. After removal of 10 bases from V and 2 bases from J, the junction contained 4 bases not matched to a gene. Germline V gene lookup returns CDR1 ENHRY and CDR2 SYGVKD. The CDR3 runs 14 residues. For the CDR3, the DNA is TGTGCCACCCGGGACAGGGGCAACACCGGGGAGCTGTTTTTT. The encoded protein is CATRDRGNTGELFF.